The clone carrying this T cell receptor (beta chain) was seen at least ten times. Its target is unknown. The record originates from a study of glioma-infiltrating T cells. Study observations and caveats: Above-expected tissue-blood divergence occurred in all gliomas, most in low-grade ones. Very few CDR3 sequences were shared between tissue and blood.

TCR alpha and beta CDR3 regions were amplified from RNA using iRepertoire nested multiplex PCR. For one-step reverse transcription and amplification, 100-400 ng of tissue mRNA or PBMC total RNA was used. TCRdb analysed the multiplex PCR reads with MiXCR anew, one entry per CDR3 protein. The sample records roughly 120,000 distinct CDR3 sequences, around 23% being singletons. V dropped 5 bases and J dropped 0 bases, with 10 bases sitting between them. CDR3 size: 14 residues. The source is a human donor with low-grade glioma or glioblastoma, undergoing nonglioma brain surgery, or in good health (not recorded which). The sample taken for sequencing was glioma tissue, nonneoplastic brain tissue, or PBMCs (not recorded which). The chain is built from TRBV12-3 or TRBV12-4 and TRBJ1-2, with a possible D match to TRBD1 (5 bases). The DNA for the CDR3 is TGTGCCAGCAGTCCAACGACAGCTAACTATGGCTACACCTTC. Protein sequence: CASSPTTANYGYTF.